The 25 T cell receptor beta chains in this list originate from one sample, sequenced in a study of response to subunit inactivated influenza vaccine (dated by TCRdb to 2017 to 2018). The library was prepared using RT-PCR. Sequenced using an Illumina HiSeq 2500. TCRdb reprocessing: public reads trimmed at Q25 with fastp, clones called with MiXCR, in-frame beta chains kept. Rows merge per CDR3 protein into single entries with the most common DNA and genes. This sample lists about 500,000 distinct CDR3 sequences; about 15% were detected once. Of the sample, 2.5% to 3.5% falls within the top ten clones. This specimen consisted of CD4+ T cells sorted from PBMCs, obtained approximately 25 months after vaccination. These receptors were collected from a man between 50 and 75 years old who received an inactivated influenza vaccine. Donor details come from another sample of the same person, matched by shared clones.

The chain joins TRBV9 to TRBJ2-3; weak D call: TRBD2 (6 bases). Looked up from germline, CDR1 is SGDLS and CDR2 is YYNGEE. V was trimmed by 0 bases and J by 9 bases, leaving 11 bases between them. The CDR3 spans 13 residues. The CDR3 sequence is CASSVGQLATQYF. The CDR3 DNA sequence: TGTGCCAGCAGCGTAGGCCAACTAGCCACGCAGTATTTT.

V is TRBV30 and J is TRBJ2-5; D not certain. V was cut by 0 bases and J by 2 bases, with 10 bases left in between. CDR1 and CDR2 from the germline V gene are GTSNPN and SVGIG (reference sequence). The CDR3 loop spans 14 amino acids. This CDR3 reads CAWSVKARQETQYF. For the CDR3, the DNA is TGTGCCTGGAGTGTAAAGGCTAGACAAGAGACCCAGTACTTC.

This chain uses TRBV29-1 with TRBJ1-1, with unresolved D. Per germline, CDR1 SQVTM and CDR2 ANQGSEA. This CDR3 comprises 13 residues. Trimming removed 4 bases from V and 4 bases from J, with 13 bases in between. Written as DNA, the CDR3 is TGCAGCGTTGTCCGATTCCAGGCCACTGAAGCTTTCTTT. This sequence encodes CSVVRFQATEAFF. Filled out from reference TRBV29-1 and TRBJ1-1, the complete variable domain reads SAVISQKPSRDICQRGTSLTIQCQVDSQVTMMFWYRQQPGQSLTLIATANQGSEATYESGFVIDKFPISRPNLTFSTLTVSNMSPEDSSIYLCSVVRFQATEAFFGQGTRLTVV.

The genes are TRBV7-2 and TRBJ1-1; possible D gene TRBD1, 6 bases. Germline V CDR1 and CDR2: SGHTA, FQGNSA. This CDR3 region has 15 residues. The V end lost 1 base, the J end lost 4 bases, and 13 bases lay between the germline ends. DNA of the CDR3: TGTGCCAGCAGCTTAGGAAGGGGGGGAAGCACTGAAGCTTTCTTT. Protein: CASSLGRGGSTEAFF.

V is TRBV6-2 or TRBV6-3 and J is TRBJ2-7, with 14 positions matching TRBD2. CDR1 MNHEY and CDR2 SVGEGT come from the germline V gene. V shed 5 bases and J 2 bases; nucleotides not matched to a gene: 5. This CDR3 comprises 16 residues. CDR3 sequence: CASSPGTSGSTYEQYF. CDR3 nucleotides: TGTGCCAGCAGTCCCGGGACTAGCGGGAGCACCTACGAGCAGTACTTC.

There are a few counts of this clonotype. V and J are TRBV10-3 and TRBJ2-1; D ambiguous. V dropped 0 bases and J dropped 6 bases, with 3 bases sitting between them. CDR1 and CDR2 from the germline V gene are ENHRY and SYGVKD. This CDR3 is 12 amino acids long. The CDR3 sequence is CAISESSNEQFF. The CDR3 DNA reads as TGTGCCATCAGTGAGTCTAGCAATGAGCAGTTCTTC.

This clonotype was detected ten times or more. V gene TRBV10-3 combines with J gene TRBJ2-5; D not resolved. Germline assignment: CDR1 ENHRY and CDR2 SYGVKD. V gave up 3 bases and J gave up 2 bases, with 1 base separating them. There are 11 residues in the CDR3. CDR3: CAISEQETQYF. The DNA for the CDR3 is TGTGCCATCAGTGAACAAGAGACCCAGTACTTC.

The chain has TRBV30 and TRBJ2-2; D may be TRBD2 (5 bases). The CDR3 is 17 residues long. Germline V lookup: CDR1 GTSNPN, CDR2 SVGIG (reference sequence). The V and J ends lost 0 bases and 1 base respectively, with 15 bases between them. The CDR3 loop reads CAWSVLGRLVNTGELFF. CDR3 sequence (DNA): TGTGCCTGGAGTGTACTAGGAAGGTTGGTGAACACCGGGGAGCTGTTTTTT.

The chain employs TRBV4-3 and TRBJ1-2; D remains ambiguous. V lost 0 bases to trimming and J lost 8 bases, with 7 bases between them. The CDR3 consists of 12 residues. The germline V gene has CDR1 LGHNA and CDR2 YSLEER. In nucleotides, the CDR3 is TGCGCCAGCAGCCAAGATCACGGGGGCTACACCTTC. Translated: CASSQDHGGYTF.

This chain joins TRBV6-1 and TRBJ1-2, with TRBD1 as a possible D gene (5 bases). Germline V gene data show CDR1 as MNHNS and CDR2 as SASEGT. V was pared by 5 bases and J by 0 bases, with 19 bases between. The CDR3 loop spans 17 amino acids. The CDR3 coding sequence is TGTGCCAGCAGTCCTGGGGCGGCCGACAGCTCTAACTATGGCTACACCTTC. It yields the protein CASSPGAADSSNYGYTF.

The V and J genes are TRBV7-2 and TRBJ2-1; tentative D call: TRBD2 (6 bases). V lost 5 bases and J lost 7, with 15 bases in between. Germline V gene lookup returns CDR1 SGHTA and CDR2 FQGNSA. The CDR3 is 14 amino acids. The CDR3 sequence is CASSPGGPRNEQFF. The CDR3 DNA follows: TGTGCCAGCAGCCCCGGAGGGCCGCGAAATGAGCAGTTCTTC.

The chain joins TRBV27 to TRBJ2-7; D unclear. Germline-derived CDR1 and CDR2 are MNHEY and SMNVEV (reference sequence). The CDR3 is 15 residues long. V was clipped by 5 bases and J by 0 bases, with 14 bases between them. CDR3 protein: CASSPLIPDSYEQYF. In DNA form, the CDR3 reads TGTGCCAGCAGTCCCTTGATCCCAGACTCCTACGAGCAGTACTTC.

This clonotype turned up a few times. The chain joins TRBV20-1 to TRBJ2-7; D not resolved. The germline gives CDR1 DFQATT, CDR2 SNEGSKA (reference sequence). The CDR3 length is 14 residues. The V end lost 1 base, the J end lost 0 bases, and 10 bases lay between the germline ends. CDR3 sequence (DNA): TGCAGTGCTAGAGCCGCCAGCCCCTCCTACGAGCAGTACTTC. This gives the protein CSARAASPSYEQYF.

V and J are TRBV11-2 and TRBJ1-4; possible D gene TRBD1, 6 bases. The CDR3 loop spans 15 amino acids. CDR1 is SGHAT and CDR2 is FQNNGV in the germline V gene. Between the trimmed V and J ends, which lost 5 bases and 4 bases, there was a span of 14 bases. The CDR3 DNA is TGTGCCAGCAGCCAGCGGGGAGGGGGTAATGAAAAACTGTTTTTT. This sequence encodes CASSQRGGGNEKLFF.

The chain combines TRBV6-1 with TRBJ2-3, with D perhaps TRBD1 (5 bases). Trimming shortened V by 6 bases and J by 8 bases, and 9 bases separated the two germline ends. The CDR3 length is 11 residues. From germline, CDR1 is MNHNS and CDR2 SASEGT. This CDR3 is CASRGESTQYF. The CDR3, as DNA: TGTGCCAGCAGAGGGGAAAGTACGCAGTATTTT.

This clonotype was detected many times. A read error may account for a junction end that differs from germline. The rearrangement uses TRBV12-3 or TRBV12-4 and TRBJ1-1; TRBD1 matches at 8 bases. The CDR3 covers 11 residues. As DNA, the CDR3 is TGTGCCAGCATAACGGACAGGGTCTCTCTCTTT. Amino acid sequence: CASITDRVSLF.

This clonotype was picked up a small number of times. This rearrangement joins TRBV4-2 to TRBJ2-5; maybe TRBD2 (5 bases). The ends were cut back, 0 bases at V and 4 bases at J, with 12 bases in the middle. Germline loops: CDR1 LGHNA, CDR2 YNFKEQ. The CDR3 consists of 15 residues. The CDR3, as DNA: TGTGCCAGCAGCCAAGATTGGCTAGCCCGAGAGACCCAGTACTTC. Encoded protein: CASSQDWLARETQYF.

The genes are TRBV28 and TRBJ1-1, with D possibly being TRBD1 (5 bases). This CDR3 region has 15 residues. CDR1 is MDHEN, CDR2 SYDVKM, per germline. Deletions cut 6 bases from V and 1 base from J, with 15 bases between. For the CDR3, the DNA is TGTGCCAGCAGCTCACCGGGACGGAGGAACACTGAAGCTTTCTTT. It codes for CASSSPGRRNTEAFF.

V usage is TRBV7-2 and J usage is TRBJ1-6; no definite D call. Trimming removed 2 bases from V and 3 bases from J, with 11 bases in between. In germline, CDR1 is SGHTA, CDR2 FQGNSA. The CDR3 is made up of 16 amino acids. This CDR3 reads CASSLTSRGYNSPLHF. The CDR3 region has the DNA TGTGCCAGCAGCTTAACGTCCCGAGGCTATAATTCACCCCTCCACTTT.

This clonotype was seen more than once but under ten times. The J gene is TRBJ2-7, the V gene TRBV7-2, with 9 bases aligning to TRBD2. V lost 4 bases and J lost 7; bases outside the gene matches: 8. CDR1 is SGHTA and CDR2 is FQGNSA in the germline V gene. The CDR3 is made up of 14 amino acids. The CDR3 spells CASSSRSGRREQYF. The CDR3, as DNA: TGTGCCAGCAGCTCTCGTAGCGGGAGAAGAGAGCAGTACTTC.

This clonotype was seen more than once but under ten times. This CDR3 is CASSLMAGSSYNEQFF. DNA of the CDR3: TGCGCCAGCAGCTTGATGGCGGGGAGCTCCTACAATGAGCAGTTCTTC. The J gene is TRBJ2-1, the V gene TRBV5-1, with D possibly matching TRBD2 (6 bases). CDR3 length: 16 amino acids. Germline V gene sequence: CDR1 SGHRS, CDR2 YFSETQ. Trimming removed 1 base from V and 0 bases from J, with 11 bases in between.

V and J are TRBV19 and TRBJ2-7; 9 bases are a match to TRBD1. Trimming took 4 bases from V and 4 from J; bases not matched to a gene: 5. This CDR3 comprises 14 residues. Per the germline V gene, CDR1 is LNHDA and CDR2 is SQIVND (reference sequence). The CDR3 loop reads CASSTTGTGYEQYF. The CDR3 bases are TGTGCCAGTAGTACCACAGGGACAGGGTACGAGCAGTACTTC.

The chain couples TRBV5-6 to TRBJ2-7, with 10 bases that match TRBD1. This CDR3 comprises 15 residues. V gave up 3 bases and J gave up 4 bases; unmatched junction bases: 7. Germline assignment: CDR1 SGHDT and CDR2 YYEEEE. CDR3 DNA: TGTGCCAGCAGCTCCTACCGGGACAGGGGTTACGAGCAGTACTTC. Residues: CASSSYRDRGYEQYF.

This clonotype turned up a few times. The chain employs TRBV27 and TRBJ1-6; D possibly corresponds to TRBD1 (6 bases). The CDR3 totals 13 residues. Germline V gives CDR1 MNHEY, CDR2 SMNVEV (reference sequence). With 7 bases removed from V and 7 bases from J, the gap between germline ends came to 11 bases. The CDR3: CASNRAGNSPLHF. The CDR3 DNA reads as TGTGCCAGCAACAGGGCAGGAAATTCACCCCTCCACTTT.

The rearrangement joins TRBV3-1 to TRBJ1-5; D might be TRBD1 (5 bases). Germline CDR1 LGHDT, CDR2 YNNKEL (reference sequence). V was clipped by 2 bases and J by 2 bases, with 7 bases between them. The CDR3 spans 14 residues. The CDR3 reads CASSQRGGNQPQHF. CDR3 nucleotide sequence: TGTGCCAGCAGCCAAAGGGGCGGCAATCAGCCCCAGCATTTT.